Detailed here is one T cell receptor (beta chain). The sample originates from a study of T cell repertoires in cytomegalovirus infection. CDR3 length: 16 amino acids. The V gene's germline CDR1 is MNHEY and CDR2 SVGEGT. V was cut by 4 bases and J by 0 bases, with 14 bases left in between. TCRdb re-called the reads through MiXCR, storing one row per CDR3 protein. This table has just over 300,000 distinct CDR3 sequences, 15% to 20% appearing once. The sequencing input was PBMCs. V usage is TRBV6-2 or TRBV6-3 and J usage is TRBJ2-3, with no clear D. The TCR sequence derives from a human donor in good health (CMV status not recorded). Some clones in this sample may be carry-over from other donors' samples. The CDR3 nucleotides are TGTGCCAGCAGTTTGGGCTATGCCTCTAGCACAGATACGCAGTATTTT. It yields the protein CASSLGYASSTDTQYF.